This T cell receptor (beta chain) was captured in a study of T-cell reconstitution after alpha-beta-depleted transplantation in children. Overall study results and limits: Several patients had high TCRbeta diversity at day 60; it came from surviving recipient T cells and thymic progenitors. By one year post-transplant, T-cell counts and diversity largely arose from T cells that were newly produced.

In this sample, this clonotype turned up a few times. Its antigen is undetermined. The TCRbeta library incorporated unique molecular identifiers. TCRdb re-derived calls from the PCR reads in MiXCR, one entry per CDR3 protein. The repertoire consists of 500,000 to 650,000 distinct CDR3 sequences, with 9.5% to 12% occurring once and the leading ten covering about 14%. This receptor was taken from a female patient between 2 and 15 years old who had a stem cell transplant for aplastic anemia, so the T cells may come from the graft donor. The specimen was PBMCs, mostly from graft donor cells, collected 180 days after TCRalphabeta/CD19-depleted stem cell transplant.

Here the CDR3 DNA reads TGTGCCATCAACTCTGGGGCCAACGTCCTGACTTTC. Translating it yields CAINSGANVLTF. The chain has TRBV10-3 and TRBJ2-6; unclear D gene. Germline CDR1 and CDR2: ENHRY and SYGVKD. V lost 7 bases and J lost 0, with 1 base in between. CDR3 size: 12 residues.